The 2 T cell receptor beta chains below all came from one sample that was sequenced in a study of cytomegalovirus exposure and HLA in healthy donors. The PCR employed 60 Vbeta primers together with 13 Jbeta primers. Measured with immunoSEQ multiplex PCR; TCRdb has only the in-frame clones, and not every one. The sample contains fewer than 140,000 clones, 71% of which appear only once. The sequencing input was PBMCs. The receptor set was obtained from a female donor in good health and CMV-seronegative.

The CDR3 DNA is TGTGCCAGCAGCGACGGGACTAGCGGACTATACGAGCAGTACTTC. This encodes CASSDGTSGLYEQYF. The chain combines TRBV9 with TRBJ2-7, with 11 bases fitting TRBD2. The germline V gene encodes CDR1 SGDLS and CDR2 YYNGEE. Losses at the gene ends were 3 bases for V and 4 bases for J; bases not matched to a gene: 6. CDR3 length: 15 residues.

This chain links TRBV25-1 with TRBJ2-5, with D hard to call. Trimming stripped 10 bases from V and 4 bases from J, with 16 bases between. The germline CDR1 and CDR2 sequences are MGHDK and SYGVNS. The CDR3 covers 13 residues. CDR3: CATAPPGAETQYF. The CDR3 DNA reads as TGTGCCACAGCACCCCCGGGTGCAGAGACCCAGTACTTC.